The 2 T cell receptor beta chains below come from one sample, sequenced in a study of blood T cell repertoires in COVID-19. Libraries were prepared by immunoSEQ multiplex PCR; TCRdb keeps only in-frame clonotypes and omits some of them. Altogether approximately 300,000 clones are present, around 90% being singletons, with the ten largest covering more than 6%. The sample taken for sequencing was peripheral blood. The receptors derive from a woman in her twenties or thirties with COVID-19, enrolled during active disease.

Only a few counts were recorded for this clone. The J gene is TRBJ2-3, the V gene TRBV25-1, with D maybe TRBD2 (5 bases). There are 14 residues in the CDR3. Trimming removed 1 base from V and 2 bases from J, with 7 bases in between. Germline CDR1 MGHDK, CDR2 SYGVNS. Here the CDR3 DNA reads TGTGCCAGCAGTGAATCGGGAAACACAGATACGCAGTATTTT. Residues: CASSESGNTDTQYF.

The V call is TRBV30, the J call TRBJ2-7, with 7 positions matching TRBD2. The CDR3 extends over 14 amino acids. With 7 bases clipped from V and 6 bases from J, the junction kept 15 bases outside the gene matches. Germline CDR1 reads GTSNPN; CDR2 reads SVGIG (reference sequence). In DNA, the CDR3 is TGTGCCTTGTCCCAAGGACTAGTAGTCTTCGAGCAGTACTTC. Amino acids: CALSQGLVVFEQYF.